These T cell receptor beta chains were read from a single sample in a study of T cell repertoires in cytomegalovirus infection. MiXCR was run by TCRdb on the reads, yielding one entry per CDR3 protein. The table lists fewer than 550,000 distinct CDR3 sequences, roughly 12% of them singletons, with 10% to 13% in the top ten. Sequencing input: PBMCs. These receptor sequences come from a human donor in good health (CMV status not recorded). Some clones in this sample may be carry-over from other donors' samples. Each CDR3 is given with its conserved first and last residue. Each record gives: clone size, V gene, D gene, J gene, CDR3 protein, CDR3 DNA. D genes are given only for firm matches. Part of the rows lack a size; the others show once, few, many or a class for expanded clones.

clone_size: many; v_call: TRBV4-1; d_call: NA; j_call: TRBJ2-7; cdr3_aa: CASSQDGRPNEQYF; cdr3_nt: TGCGCCAGCAGCCAAGATGGAAGGCCTAACGAGCAGTACTTC
clone_size: once; v_call: TRBV20-1; d_call: NA; j_call: TRBJ2-1; cdr3_aa: CSALSGLFYNEQFF; cdr3_nt: TGCAGTGCTCTAAGCGGCCTATTCTACAATGAGCAGTTCTTC
clone_size: many; v_call: TRBV28; d_call: NA; j_call: TRBJ2-5; cdr3_aa: CATSLEARTQYF; cdr3_nt: TGTGCCACCTCTCTAGAGGCAAGGACCCAGTACTTC
clone_size: NA; v_call: TRBV15; d_call: NA; j_call: TRBJ2-2; cdr3_aa: CATSRERGGELFF; cdr3_nt: TGTGCCACCAGCAGAGAAAGGGGCGGGGAGCTGTTTTTT
clone_size: NA; v_call: TRBV2; d_call: NA; j_call: TRBJ2-2; cdr3_aa: CASSGRGPNTGELFF; cdr3_nt: TGTGCCAGCAGTGGGAGGGGGCCGAACACCGGGGAGCTGTTTTTT
clone_size: many; v_call: TRBV6-1; d_call: NA; j_call: TRBJ1-2; cdr3_aa: CASRPRGGQGYGYTF; cdr3_nt: TGTGCCAGCAGACCCCGCGGGGGGCAGGGGTATGGCTACACCTTC
clone_size: many; v_call: TRBV11-2; d_call: NA; j_call: TRBJ2-6; cdr3_aa: CASSLGPPGANVLTF; cdr3_nt: TGTGCCAGCAGCTTAGGTCCCCCTGGGGCCAACGTCCTGACTTTC
clone_size: many; v_call: TRBV28; d_call: TRBD2; j_call: TRBJ2-7; cdr3_aa: CASERTSGRYEQYF; cdr3_nt: TGTGCCTCAGAAAGGACTAGCGGGAGATACGAGCAGTACTTC
clone_size: few; v_call: TRBV9; d_call: NA; j_call: TRBJ2-7; cdr3_aa: CASSVGAEPYEQYF; cdr3_nt: TGTGCCAGCAGCGTAGGGGCAGAGCCCTACGAGCAGTACTTC
clone_size: many; v_call: TRBV7-8; d_call: NA; j_call: TRBJ2-5; cdr3_aa: CASSLAQAAVATQYF; cdr3_nt: TGTGCCAGCAGCTTAGCGCAGGCTGCCGTTGCGACCCAGTACTTC
clone_size: few; v_call: TRBV5-1; d_call: NA; j_call: TRBJ1-2; cdr3_aa: CASTEGVANYGYTF; cdr3_nt: TGCGCCAGCACCGAGGGAGTAGCTAACTATGGCTACACCTTC
clone_size: many; v_call: TRBV10-3; d_call: TRBD2; j_call: TRBJ2-7; cdr3_aa: CAISAGLVYEQYF; cdr3_nt: TGTGCCATCAGTGCGGGACTAGTCTACGAGCAGTACTTC
clone_size: NA; v_call: TRBV9; d_call: TRBD2; j_call: TRBJ2-2; cdr3_aa: CASSLQRGRDTGELFF; cdr3_nt: TGTGCCAGCAGCTTACAGCGGGGGCGGGACACCGGGGAGCTGTTTTTT
clone_size: NA; v_call: TRBV19; d_call: TRBD1; j_call: TRBJ2-1; cdr3_aa: CASSNGGQVNEQFF; cdr3_nt: TGTGCCAGTAGTAATGGGGGACAGGTCAATGAGCAGTTCTTC
clone_size: many; v_call: TRBV7-6; d_call: NA; j_call: TRBJ2-1; cdr3_aa: CASSRLAASYNEQFF; cdr3_nt: TGTGCCAGCAGCCGACTGGCGGCGTCCTACAATGAGCAGTTCTTC
clone_size: many; v_call: TRBV7-3; d_call: TRBD1; j_call: TRBJ2-1; cdr3_aa: CASSSTQGSYNEQFF; cdr3_nt: TGTGCCAGCAGCTCGACACAGGGGAGCTACAATGAGCAGTTCTTC
clone_size: NA; v_call: TRBV20-1; d_call: NA; j_call: TRBJ2-5; cdr3_aa: CSASLTLVVQETQYF; cdr3_nt: TGCAGTGCTAGCCTCACATTGGTAGTACAAGAGACCCAGTACTTC
clone_size: NA; v_call: TRBV29-1; d_call: NA; j_call: TRBJ2-2; cdr3_aa: CSVELGNTGELFF; cdr3_nt: TGCAGCGTTGAACTGGGGAACACCGGGGAGCTGTTTTTT
clone_size: few; v_call: TRBV9; d_call: NA; j_call: TRBJ1-3; cdr3_aa: CASSPWEVSSGNTIYF; cdr3_nt: TGTGCCAGCAGCCCCTGGGAGGTTTCGTCTGGAAACACCATATATTTT
clone_size: many; v_call: TRBV20-1; d_call: TRBD2; j_call: TRBJ2-1; cdr3_aa: CSARGSGGRGNNEQFF; cdr3_nt: TGCAGTGCTAGAGGCTCCGGCGGGAGAGGGAACAATGAGCAGTTCTTC
clone_size: few; v_call: TRBV20-1; d_call: TRBD2; j_call: TRBJ2-1; cdr3_aa: CSASQAGGEQFF; cdr3_nt: TGCAGTGCTAGTCAAGCGGGGGGTGAGCAGTTCTTC
clone_size: NA; v_call: TRBV3-1; d_call: NA; j_call: TRBJ1-6; cdr3_aa: CASSRTLDSPLHF; cdr3_nt: TGTGCCAGCAGCCGGACATTGGATTCACCCCTCCACTTT
clone_size: many; v_call: TRBV4-2; d_call: NA; j_call: TRBJ2-7; cdr3_aa: CASSLSVDRPYEQYF; cdr3_nt: TGTGCCAGCAGCCTATCAGTGGACAGACCCTACGAGCAGTACTTC
clone_size: few; v_call: TRBV4-2; d_call: NA; j_call: TRBJ2-2; cdr3_aa: CASSQDLGELFF; cdr3_nt: TGTGCCAGCAGCCAAGATCTCGGGGAGCTGTTTTTT
clone_size: many; v_call: TRBV10-3; d_call: TRBD1; j_call: TRBJ2-1; cdr3_aa: CAISGSGQGNNEQFF; cdr3_nt: TGTGCCATCAGTGGTTCGGGACAGGGCAACAATGAGCAGTTCTTC
clone_size: many; v_call: TRBV28; d_call: NA; j_call: TRBJ1-3; cdr3_aa: CASSLNSLGNTIYF; cdr3_nt: TGTGCCAGCAGTTTAAACAGCTTGGGAAACACCATATATTTT
clone_size: many; v_call: TRBV5-1; d_call: NA; j_call: TRBJ1-1; cdr3_aa: CASKGMNTEAFF; cdr3_nt: TGCGCCAGCAAGGGGATGAACACTGAAGCTTTCTTT
clone_size: many; v_call: TRBV27; d_call: NA; j_call: TRBJ2-1; cdr3_aa: CASSSTTSSYNEQFF; cdr3_nt: TGTGCCAGCAGTTCGACTACCAGCTCCTACAATGAGCAGTTCTTC
clone_size: NA; v_call: TRBV18; d_call: TRBD2; j_call: TRBJ2-1; cdr3_aa: CASSARGGGEQFF; cdr3_nt: TGTGCCAGCTCCGCCCGGGGGGGCGGTGAGCAGTTCTTC
clone_size: NA; v_call: TRBV20-1; d_call: NA; j_call: TRBJ2-3; cdr3_aa: CSASRDPRTDTQYF; cdr3_nt: TGCAGTGCTAGCAGGGACCCGCGAACAGATACGCAGTATTTT
clone_size: many; v_call: TRBV4-1; d_call: NA; j_call: TRBJ2-5; cdr3_aa: CASSQENTRGSKTQYF; cdr3_nt: TGCGCCAGCAGCCAAGAGAATACAAGGGGTAGCAAGACCCAGTACTTC
clone_size: many; v_call: TRBV7-8; d_call: NA; j_call: TRBJ1-5; cdr3_aa: CASSFGQGLNQPQHF; cdr3_nt: TGTGCCAGCAGCTTTGGGCAGGGGCTAAATCAGCCCCAGCATTTT
clone_size: many; v_call: TRBV7-9; d_call: NA; j_call: TRBJ2-7; cdr3_aa: CASSLVLGPGEQYF; cdr3_nt: TGTGCCAGCAGCTTAGTACTCGGGCCGGGGGAGCAGTACTTC
clone_size: many; v_call: TRBV19; d_call: NA; j_call: TRBJ1-1; cdr3_aa: CASSRIPSGQNTEAFF; cdr3_nt: TGTGCCAGTAGTCGGATTCCCTCTGGACAGAACACTGAAGCTTTCTTT
clone_size: many; v_call: TRBV3-1; d_call: TRBD2; j_call: TRBJ2-1; cdr3_aa: CASSSSGGIYNEQFF; cdr3_nt: TGTGCCAGCAGCTCAAGCGGGGGGATCTACAATGAGCAGTTCTTC
clone_size: many; v_call: TRBV7-9; d_call: NA; j_call: TRBJ1-6; cdr3_aa: CASSAVRDTDNSPLHF; cdr3_nt: TGTGCCAGCAGCGCGGTGAGGGATACGGATAATTCACCCCTCCACTTT
clone_size: many; v_call: TRBV20-1; d_call: TRBD1; j_call: TRBJ2-5; cdr3_aa: CSARSPPDRGQETQYF; cdr3_nt: TGCAGTGCTAGATCCCCTCCTGACAGGGGGCAAGAGACCCAGTACTTC
clone_size: many; v_call: TRBV10-3; d_call: NA; j_call: TRBJ1-5; cdr3_aa: CAIQQGSNQPQHF; cdr3_nt: TGTGCCATCCAGCAGGGAAGCAATCAGCCCCAGCATTTT
clone_size: many; v_call: TRBV7-8; d_call: NA; j_call: TRBJ1-5; cdr3_aa: CASSVSRQPNSNQPQHF; cdr3_nt: TGTGCCAGCAGCGTTAGCCGACAGCCGAATAGCAATCAGCCCCAGCATTTT
clone_size: few; v_call: TRBV5-1; d_call: NA; j_call: TRBJ2-1; cdr3_aa: CASSLEGSPSYNEQFF; cdr3_nt: TGCGCCAGCAGCTTGGAGGGGTCCCCCTCCTACAATGAGCAGTTCTTC
clone_size: many; v_call: TRBV12-3/TRBV12-4; d_call: NA; j_call: TRBJ2-7; cdr3_aa: CASSLATGHEQYF; cdr3_nt: TGTGCCAGCAGTTTAGCGACAGGCCACGAGCAGTACTTC
clone_size: many; v_call: TRBV7-3; d_call: TRBD1; j_call: TRBJ2-7; cdr3_aa: CASSLTVGQRPYEQYF; cdr3_nt: TGTGCCAGCAGCTTAACGGTGGGACAGCGCCCCTACGAGCAGTACTTC
clone_size: many; v_call: TRBV11-2; d_call: NA; j_call: TRBJ1-1; cdr3_aa: CASSNTRDYNTEAFF; cdr3_nt: TGTGCCAGCAGCAACACCAGGGATTATAACACTGAAGCTTTCTTT
clone_size: many; v_call: TRBV6-2/TRBV6-3; d_call: TRBD2; j_call: TRBJ2-1; cdr3_aa: CASRASGRNEQFF; cdr3_nt: TGTGCCAGCAGGGCCTCCGGGAGGAATGAGCAGTTCTTC
clone_size: few; v_call: TRBV5-1; d_call: TRBD1; j_call: TRBJ2-5; cdr3_aa: CASSTSGQEETQYF; cdr3_nt: TGCGCCAGCAGCACCTCCGGACAGGAAGAGACCCAGTACTTC
clone_size: NA; v_call: TRBV7-9; d_call: TRBD1; j_call: TRBJ1-3; cdr3_aa: CASRKTGTSSGNTIYF; cdr3_nt: TGTGCCAGCAGGAAGACAGGGACCTCCTCTGGAAACACCATATATTTT
clone_size: many; v_call: TRBV7-6; d_call: NA; j_call: TRBJ1-1; cdr3_aa: CASSLGDSMLGTEAFF; cdr3_nt: TGTGCCAGCAGCTTAGGGGATAGTATGCTAGGCACTGAAGCTTTCTTT
clone_size: many; v_call: TRBV7-9; d_call: NA; j_call: TRBJ2-3; cdr3_aa: CASSLNREDTQYF; cdr3_nt: TGTGCCAGCAGCTTAAATAGGGAGGATACGCAGTATTTT
clone_size: many; v_call: TRBV27; d_call: NA; j_call: TRBJ2-1; cdr3_aa: CASSFLRTNPSYNEQFF; cdr3_nt: TGTGCCAGCAGTTTCCTCCGTACCAATCCCTCCTACAATGAGCAGTTCTTC